A selection of T cell receptor beta chains follows, all from one sample in a study of glioma-infiltrating T cells after dendritic cell vaccination. Method: immunoSEQ multiplex PCR; TCRdb's copy keeps in-frame clones and lacks some. The table includes about 64,000 clones, roughly 80% detected once. Here the sequenced sample was blood, taken before dendritic cell vaccination. These TCRs come from a human donor with glioblastoma. CDR3s include the opening cysteine and the closing phenylalanine or tryptophan. The order of the fields is J gene, D gene, clone size, V gene, CDR3 protein, CDR3 DNA. The D gene is left open where the match is weak. Expanded clones get a size class; other rows say once, few or many, or leave the size out.

j_call: TRBJ2-7
d_call: -
clone_size: -
v_call: TRBV7-8
cdr3_aa: CASSLSRYEQYF
cdr3_nt: TGTGCCAGCAGCTTGTCCCGCTACGAGCAGTACTTC

j_call: TRBJ2-7
d_call: TRBD1
clone_size: -
v_call: TRBV5-1
cdr3_aa: CASSLPGQHYEQYF
cdr3_nt: TGCGCCAGCAGCTTGCCGGGACAGCACTACGAGCAGTACTTC

j_call: TRBJ2-2
d_call: -
clone_size: -
v_call: TRBV5-5
cdr3_aa: CASSLVAGLNTGELFF
cdr3_nt: TGTGCCAGCAGCTTGGTTGCGGGGCTCAACACCGGGGAGCTGTTTTTT

j_call: TRBJ2-5
d_call: TRBD2
clone_size: -
v_call: TRBV2
cdr3_aa: CASRDLAGGQKETQYF
cdr3_nt: TGTGCCAGCAGGGACCTAGCGGGGGGGCAGAAAGAGACCCAGTACTTC

j_call: TRBJ1-2
d_call: -
clone_size: -
v_call: TRBV5-1
cdr3_aa: CASSLVAGDNYGYTF
cdr3_nt: TGCGCCAGCAGCTTGGTGGCAGGGGACAACTATGGCTACACCTTC

j_call: TRBJ2-1
d_call: TRBD2
clone_size: -
v_call: TRBV2
cdr3_aa: CASSGTGTSGVNEQFF
cdr3_nt: TGTGCCAGCAGTGGGACCGGGACTAGCGGGGTAAATGAGCAGTTCTTC

j_call: TRBJ2-1
d_call: TRBD2
clone_size: -
v_call: TRBV5-1
cdr3_aa: CASSIGLAGGFYNEQFF
cdr3_nt: TGCGCCAGCAGCATCGGACTAGCGGGGGGGTTCTACAATGAGCAGTTCTTC

j_call: TRBJ2-1
d_call: TRBD1
clone_size: -
v_call: TRBV29-1
cdr3_aa: CSVTGGALLYNEQFF
cdr3_nt: TGCAGCGTAACAGGGGGCGCCTTGCTTTACAATGAGCAGTTCTTC

j_call: TRBJ1-1
d_call: TRBD1
clone_size: -
v_call: TRBV6-1
cdr3_aa: CASSEVGRGITEAFF
cdr3_nt: TGTGCCAGCAGTGAAGTCGGCAGGGGGATCACTGAAGCTTTCTTT

j_call: TRBJ1-6
d_call: TRBD1
clone_size: -
v_call: TRBV2
cdr3_aa: CASSEPPGQGDNSPLHF
cdr3_nt: TGTGCCAGCAGTGAGCCTCCGGGACAGGGGGATAATTCACCCCTCCACTTT

j_call: TRBJ1-2
d_call: TRBD1
clone_size: -
v_call: TRBV6-5
cdr3_aa: CASREQGAQGYTF
cdr3_nt: TGTGCCAGCAGAGAACAGGGGGCGCAGGGCTACACCTTC

j_call: TRBJ2-3
d_call: TRBD1
clone_size: -
v_call: TRBV19
cdr3_aa: CASISTGTVATDTQYF
cdr3_nt: TGTGCCAGTATATCCACCGGGACAGTTGCAACAGATACGCAGTATTTT

j_call: TRBJ1-2
d_call: TRBD1
clone_size: few
v_call: TRBV5-6
cdr3_aa: CASSFGTGNGYTF
cdr3_nt: TGTGCCAGCAGCTTCGGGACAGGGAATGGCTACACCTTC

j_call: TRBJ1-5
d_call: TRBD1
clone_size: -
v_call: TRBV6-5
cdr3_aa: CASSIDRGLPQHF
cdr3_nt: TGTGCCAGCAGTATTGACAGGGGGCTGCCCCAGCATTTT

j_call: TRBJ2-5
d_call: TRBD1
clone_size: -
v_call: TRBV5-6
cdr3_aa: CASSLVGQQETQYF
cdr3_nt: TGTGCCAGCAGCTTGGTGGGACAGCAAGAGACCCAGTACTTC

j_call: TRBJ1-4
d_call: -
clone_size: -
v_call: TRBV11-2
cdr3_aa: CASSLRIGPVNEKLFF
cdr3_nt: TGTGCCAGCAGCTTAAGAATTGGGCCAGTTAATGAAAAACTGTTTTTT

j_call: TRBJ2-1
d_call: -
clone_size: -
v_call: TRBV11-2
cdr3_aa: CASSRELQSSYNEQFF
cdr3_nt: TGTGCCAGCAGCCGGGAGCTCCAAAGCTCCTACAATGAGCAGTTCTTC

j_call: TRBJ2-7
d_call: -
clone_size: -
v_call: TRBV5-1
cdr3_aa: CASSPLSNGIYEQYF
cdr3_nt: TGCGCCAGCAGCCCCTTGAGTAACGGGATCTACGAGCAGTACTTC

j_call: TRBJ2-7
d_call: -
clone_size: -
v_call: TRBV2
cdr3_aa: CASSERAVRAYEQYF
cdr3_nt: TGTGCCAGCAGTGAAAGAGCGGTCCGGGCCTACGAGCAGTACTTC

j_call: TRBJ1-6
d_call: -
clone_size: -
v_call: TRBV2
cdr3_aa: CASSESRFNSPLHF
cdr3_nt: TGTGCCAGCAGTGAGAGTCGTTTTAATTCACCCCTCCACTTT

j_call: TRBJ1-1
d_call: -
clone_size: -
v_call: TRBV5-4
cdr3_aa: CASSLDNMNTEAFF
cdr3_nt: TGTGCCAGCAGCTTGGACAACATGAACACTGAAGCTTTCTTT

j_call: TRBJ1-5
d_call: -
clone_size: -
v_call: TRBV30
cdr3_aa: CAWSGQSNQPQHF
cdr3_nt: TGTGCCTGGAGTGGACAGTCCAATCAGCCCCAGCATTTT

j_call: TRBJ2-7
d_call: -
clone_size: -
v_call: TRBV28
cdr3_aa: CASSEGGYEQYF
cdr3_nt: TGTGCCAGCAGTGAGGGAGGCTACGAGCAGTACTTC

j_call: TRBJ2-1
d_call: TRBD2
clone_size: -
v_call: TRBV10-2
cdr3_aa: CASSSTSGGPYNEQFF
cdr3_nt: TGCGCCAGCAGTTCGACTAGCGGGGGCCCCTACAATGAGCAGTTCTTC

j_call: TRBJ1-3
d_call: TRBD1
clone_size: -
v_call: TRBV6-5
cdr3_aa: CASSYSRTGENTIYF
cdr3_nt: TGTGCCAGCAGTTACTCCCGGACAGGGGAGAACACCATATATTTT

j_call: TRBJ2-1
d_call: -
clone_size: -
v_call: TRBV7-9
cdr3_aa: CASSDSGLPGEQFF
cdr3_nt: TGTGCCAGCAGCGACAGCGGGCTCCCTGGTGAGCAGTTCTTC

j_call: TRBJ1-6
d_call: -
clone_size: -
v_call: TRBV6-5
cdr3_aa: CASSLGAPYNSPLHF
cdr3_nt: TGTGCCAGCAGTTTGGGGGCTCCCTATAATTCACCCCTCCACTTT

j_call: TRBJ1-4
d_call: -
clone_size: -
v_call: TRBV19
cdr3_aa: CASSTSGGAHEKLFF
cdr3_nt: TGTGCCAGTAGTACCTCCGGGGGGGCGCATGAAAAACTGTTTTTT

j_call: TRBJ2-2
d_call: -
clone_size: once
v_call: TRBV11-2
cdr3_aa: CASSLDHGIAVNTGELFF
cdr3_nt: TGTGCCAGCAGCTTAGATCATGGGATAGCGGTGAACACCGGGGAGCTGTTTTTT

j_call: TRBJ2-3
d_call: -
clone_size: -
v_call: TRBV29-1
cdr3_aa: CSPLYADTQYF
cdr3_nt: TGCAGCCCACTCTACGCAGATACGCAGTATTTT

j_call: TRBJ1-1
d_call: -
clone_size: -
v_call: TRBV28
cdr3_aa: CASSDSQAFF
cdr3_nt: TGTGCCAGCAGCGACAGTCAAGCTTTCTTT

j_call: TRBJ2-4
d_call: -
clone_size: few
v_call: TRBV28
cdr3_aa: CASNYRAKNIQYF
cdr3_nt: TGTGCCAGCAACTATAGAGCCAAAAACATTCAGTACTTC

j_call: TRBJ2-7
d_call: -
clone_size: -
v_call: TRBV7-2
cdr3_aa: CASTLDIYEQYF
cdr3_nt: TGTGCCAGCACCCTGGACATCTACGAGCAGTACTTC

j_call: TRBJ1-1
d_call: -
clone_size: -
v_call: TRBV5-5
cdr3_aa: CASSLSAAALNTEAFF
cdr3_nt: TGTGCCAGCAGCTTGTCGGCGGCAGCCCTGAACACTGAAGCTTTCTTT

j_call: TRBJ1-6
d_call: -
clone_size: -
v_call: TRBV28
cdr3_aa: CASSLFYPGSPLHF
cdr3_nt: TGTGCCAGCAGTTTGTTTTACCCCGGTTCACCCCTCCACTTT

j_call: TRBJ1-4
d_call: -
clone_size: -
v_call: TRBV4-2
cdr3_aa: CASSLTGDYSILFF
cdr3_nt: TGTGCCAGCAGCCTTACCGGGGACTATTCTATCCTGTTTTTT

j_call: TRBJ2-7
d_call: -
clone_size: once
v_call: TRBV25-1
cdr3_aa: CASSVLQGKYEQYF
cdr3_nt: TGTGCCAGCAGTGTGCTACAGGGAAAGTACGAGCAGTACTTC

j_call: TRBJ1-2
d_call: -
clone_size: once
v_call: TRBV6-5
cdr3_aa: CASSYGQGNYGYTF
cdr3_nt: TGTGCCAGCAGTTACGGGCAGGGGAACTATGGCTACACCTTC

j_call: TRBJ1-5
d_call: -
clone_size: -
v_call: TRBV28
cdr3_aa: CASSLVRVDQPQHF
cdr3_nt: TGTGCCAGCAGTTTAGTCAGGGTGGATCAGCCCCAGCATTTT

j_call: TRBJ2-1
d_call: TRBD2
clone_size: -
v_call: TRBV7-2
cdr3_aa: CASSFSGGSNEQFF
cdr3_nt: TGTGCCAGCAGCTTTAGCGGGGGGTCCAATGAGCAGTTCTTC

j_call: TRBJ1-3
d_call: -
clone_size: -
v_call: TRBV28
cdr3_aa: CASSPLGINSGNTIYF
cdr3_nt: TGTGCCAGCAGTCCGCTCGGGATAAACTCTGGAAACACCATATATTTT

j_call: TRBJ2-2
d_call: -
clone_size: -
v_call: TRBV6-1
cdr3_aa: CASSTIGELFF
cdr3_nt: TGTGCCAGCAGTACTATCGGGGAGCTGTTTTTT

j_call: TRBJ2-3
d_call: TRBD1
clone_size: -
v_call: TRBV4-1
cdr3_aa: CASSRSRDRVRQLDTQYF
cdr3_nt: TGCGCCAGCAGCCGGTCCCGGGACAGGGTTCGCCAGCTTGATACGCAGTATTTT

j_call: TRBJ1-4
d_call: -
clone_size: -
v_call: TRBV2
cdr3_aa: CASRAGFNEKLFF
cdr3_nt: TGTGCCAGCAGGGCAGGATTCAATGAAAAACTGTTTTTT

j_call: TRBJ1-1
d_call: TRBD1
clone_size: -
v_call: TRBV5-1
cdr3_aa: CASSLNQGAIEAFF
cdr3_nt: TGCGCCAGCAGCTTGAATCAGGGGGCTATTGAAGCTTTCTTT

j_call: TRBJ1-4
d_call: TRBD1
clone_size: -
v_call: TRBV6-1
cdr3_aa: CASSSTGGIEKLFF
cdr3_nt: TGTGCCAGCAGTTCGACAGGGGGCATTGAAAAACTGTTTTTT

j_call: TRBJ1-4
d_call: -
clone_size: -
v_call: TRBV6-4
cdr3_aa: CASSDSVRGWNEKLFF
cdr3_nt: TGTGCCAGCAGTGACTCAGTAAGGGGGTGGAATGAAAAACTGTTTTTT

j_call: TRBJ2-1
d_call: TRBD2
clone_size: -
v_call: TRBV4-1
cdr3_aa: CASSQDTAGGNEQFF
cdr3_nt: TGCGCCAGCAGCCAAGATACAGCGGGGGGCAATGAGCAGTTCTTC

j_call: TRBJ1-5
d_call: TRBD1
clone_size: few
v_call: TRBV19
cdr3_aa: CASSMHGTGVGQPQHF
cdr3_nt: TGTGCCAGTAGTATGCATGGGACAGGGGTCGGTCAGCCCCAGCATTTT

j_call: TRBJ2-5
d_call: TRBD2
clone_size: few
v_call: TRBV2
cdr3_aa: CASRDVGGYQETQYF
cdr3_nt: TGTGCCAGCAGAGACGTGGGGGGGTACCAAGAGACCCAGTACTTC

j_call: TRBJ2-5
d_call: -
clone_size: -
v_call: TRBV7-7
cdr3_aa: CASSLALPPETQYF
cdr3_nt: TGTGCTAGCAGCTTAGCGCTACCGCCCGAGACCCAGTACTTC

j_call: TRBJ1-2
d_call: TRBD1
clone_size: -
v_call: TRBV6-6
cdr3_aa: CASSRDRDGYGYTF
cdr3_nt: TGTGCCAGCAGTCGCGACAGGGACGGCTATGGCTACACCTTC

j_call: TRBJ2-5
d_call: TRBD2
clone_size: -
v_call: TRBV27
cdr3_aa: CASSPERGEETQYF
cdr3_nt: TGTGCCAGCAGTCCCGAGCGGGGGGAAGAGACCCAGTACTTC